This T cell receptor (beta chain) emerged from a study of blood T cell repertoires in COVID-19. Here immunoSEQ multiplex PCR was the method, and the copy in TCRdb shows in-frame clones only, minus some. The table records about 160,000 clones, approximately 90% of them present only once. CDR1 is MNHEY and CDR2 is SVGAGI in the germline V gene. CDR3 length: 12 residues. Trimming took off 6 bases at V and 1 base at J, with 6 bases between the two ends. The rearrangement joins TRBV6-5 to TRBJ1-1, with D unclear. Input material: peripheral blood. This clonotype was obtained from a man younger than 30 with acute or convalescent COVID-19. The CDR3 bases are TGTGCCAGCAGGGGAGGGAACACTGAAGCTTTCTTT. Residues: CASRGGNTEAFF.